The rows below give T cell receptor beta chains drawn from one sample of a study of shared clonotypes between healthy human individuals. Some clones are missing from TCRdb's copy, which holds only in-frame ones; the method was immunoSEQ multiplex PCR. The sample holds around 350,000 clones, around 70% seen once. Sequenced input: memory CD4+ T cells sorted from blood. These receptor sequences come from a man between 25 and 39 years old in good health. Each CDR3 is given with its conserved first and last residue. Fields, in order: J gene, D gene, clone size, V gene, CDR3 protein, CDR3 DNA. A D gene is named only where the DNA matches it firmly. The listing skips clone size in some rows; elsewhere it reads once, few, many or a size class.

>TRBJ2-2|-|once|TRBV21-1
CASSGSGELFF
TGTGCCAGCAGCGGTAGCGGGGAGCTGTTTTTT
>TRBJ2-1|-|-|TRBV7-8
CASSPLRDTVEQFF
TGTGCCAGCAGCCCCCTCCGGGACACCGTTGAGCAGTTCTTC
>TRBJ2-3|-|-|TRBV12-2
CASRLVSGEITDTQYF
TGTGCAAGTCGCTTAGTTAGCGGAGAAATCACAGATACGCAGTATTTT
>TRBJ2-7|-|medium-sized|TRBV2
CASSLGLTREQYF
TGTGCCAGCAGCCTCGGACTAACTCGCGAGCAGTACTTC
>TRBJ2-7|-|-|TRBV13
CASSLVRAEGGEQYF
TGTGCCAGCAGCTTAGTAAGAGCGGAGGGGGGCGAGCAGTACTTC
>TRBJ2-1|TRBD2|few|TRBV29-1
CSVGGTSGGYNEQFF
TGCAGCGTTGGGGGAACTAGCGGGGGCTACAATGAGCAGTTCTTC
>TRBJ2-7|-|-|TRBV18
CASSPQARPYEQYF
TGTGCCAGCTCACCGCAGGCCCGACCCTACGAGCAGTACTTC
>TRBJ1-3|TRBD1|-|TRBV2
CASRTGISGNTIYF
TGTGCCAGCAGGACAGGGATCTCTGGAAACACCATATATTTT
>TRBJ2-7|TRBD1|once|TRBV11-2
CASSPDRVHEQYF
TGTGCCAGCAGCCCGGACAGGGTCCACGAGCAGTACTTC
>TRBJ2-7|TRBD1|-|TRBV2
CASSRDRVSHEQYF
TGTGCCAGCAGCCGGGACAGGGTAAGCCACGAGCAGTACTTC
>TRBJ2-4|-|-|TRBV7-2
CASSPALAKNIQYF
TGTGCCAGCAGCCCGGCCCTGGCCAAAAACATTCAGTACTTC
>TRBJ1-5|-|-|TRBV2
CASSTRQLSNQPQHF
TGTGCCAGCAGTACAAGACAGTTGAGCAATCAGCCCCAGCATTTT
>TRBJ2-3|TRBD2|few|TRBV14
CASSRAGGGADTQYF
TGTGCCAGCAGCCGGGCGGGAGGGGGCGCAGATACGCAGTATTTT
>TRBJ1-4|TRBD1|once|TRBV6-1
CASSGTGGEKLFF
TGTGCCAGCAGTGGAACAGGGGGGGAAAAACTGTTTTTT
>TRBJ2-7|-|few|TRBV5-5
CASSFSTRPGGHEQYF
TGTGCCAGCAGCTTCTCGACCCGTCCCGGGGGCCACGAGCAGTACTTC
>TRBJ2-7|TRBD1|-|TRBV11-3
CASSAYQGAPYEQYF
TGTGCCAGCAGCGCGTACCAGGGGGCACCCTACGAGCAGTACTTC
>TRBJ2-5|-|few|TRBV5-5
CASSPQDQETQYF
TGTGCCAGCAGCCCACAGGACCAAGAGACCCAGTACTTC
>TRBJ2-5|-|-|TRBV11-2
CASSVRPWQQETQYF
TGTGCCAGCAGCGTAAGACCTTGGCAGCAAGAGACCCAGTACTTC
>TRBJ2-7|-|-|TRBV29-1
CSVELPGRTYEQYF
TGCAGCGTTGAATTGCCTGGAAGAACCTACGAGCAGTACTTC
>TRBJ2-7|-|few|TRBV7-6
CASSLNWGFSYEQYF
TGTGCCAGCAGCTTAAATTGGGGCTTCTCCTACGAGCAGTACTTC
>TRBJ2-3|-|-|TRBV7-6
CASSLFGAAQYF
TGTGCCAGCAGCTTATTCGGAGCTGCGCAGTATTTT
>TRBJ2-3|-|few|TRBV5-1
CASIDSITDTQYF
TGCGCCAGCATCGACAGTATCACAGATACGCAGTATTTT
>TRBJ2-5|TRBD2|-|TRBV11-2
CASSFTGGQETQYF
TGTGCCAGCAGCTTTACGGGAGGACAAGAGACCCAGTACTTC
>TRBJ2-7|TRBD2|once|TRBV27
CATEPRASGRANEQYF
TGTGCCACCGAACCTCGGGCTAGCGGGAGGGCCAACGAGCAGTACTTC
>TRBJ2-2|-|-|TRBV6-6
CASSSLGGLTGELFF
TGTGCCAGCAGTTCACTGGGGGGTTTGACCGGGGAGCTGTTTTTT
>TRBJ1-5|TRBD1|-|TRBV6-1
CASSLDRVLNQPQHF
TGTGCCAGCAGTTTGGACAGGGTCCTTAATCAGCCCCAGCATTTT
>TRBJ2-4|-|-|TRBV2
CASSELNALGIQYF
TGTGCCAGCAGTGAACTCAACGCCCTGGGCATTCAGTACTTC
>TRBJ2-7|TRBD2|-|TRBV5-5
CASSFVGRVGYEQYF
TGTGCCAGCAGCTTTGTTGGGAGGGTAGGCTACGAGCAGTACTTC
>TRBJ2-7|TRBD2|-|TRBV19
CASSMGLAGIEQYF
TGTGCCAGTAGTATGGGACTAGCGGGAATCGAGCAGTACTTC
>TRBJ2-1|TRBD2|-|TRBV29-1
CSVEEGTSGRGAYNEQFF
TGCAGCGTTGAAGAGGGGACTAGCGGGAGGGGGGCCTACAATGAGCAGTTCTTC
>TRBJ1-1|-|-|TRBV5-4
CASSLESRTEAFF
TGTGCCAGCAGCTTGGAGTCGCGCACTGAAGCTTTCTTT
>TRBJ2-4|TRBD2|-|TRBV28
CATVRAGFNIQYF
TGTGCCACCGTACGAGCGGGGTTTAACATTCAGTACTTC
>TRBJ1-5|-|-|TRBV7-2
CASSGRRAQPQHF
TGTGCCAGCAGTGGACGGCGGGCTCAGCCCCAGCATTTT
>TRBJ2-3|-|-|TRBV29-1
CSVAGGSTDTQYF
TGCAGCGTTGCCGGTGGTAGCACAGATACGCAGTATTTT
>TRBJ1-5|TRBD1|-|TRBV5-8
CASSTGQGSNQPQHF
TGTGCCAGCAGCACGGGACAGGGTAGCAATCAGCCCCAGCATTTT
>TRBJ2-5|-|few|TRBV28
CASSFTGFQETQYF
TGTGCCAGCAGCTTCACAGGCTTCCAAGAGACCCAGTACTTC
>TRBJ1-5|-|-|TRBV5-6
CASSSVSPPGPSRWPQHF
TGTGCCAGCAGCTCAGTCAGTCCTCCAGGCCCTTCGAGATGGCCCCAGCATTTT
>TRBJ2-5|TRBD1|-|TRBV18
CASSPGTGWGRETQYF
TGTGCCAGCTCACCAGGGACAGGGTGGGGAAGAGAGACCCAGTACTTC
>TRBJ2-3|-|-|TRBV27
CASSGQTLSTDTQYF
TGTGCCAGCAGTGGACAGACCCTCAGCACAGATACGCAGTATTTT
>TRBJ2-7|TRBD2|few|TRBV2
CAGWGPEKTSGFSYEQYF
TGTGCCGGATGGGGGCCGGAGAAGACTAGCGGGTTCTCCTACGAGCAGTACTTC
>TRBJ2-1|-|few|TRBV18
CASSPGTTLNNEQFF
TGTGCCAGCTCACCCGGGACAACACTTAACAATGAGCAGTTCTTC
>TRBJ2-1|TRBD2|-|TRBV5-1
CASSFGLAGYVEQFF
TGCGCCAGCAGCTTTGGACTAGCGGGATACGTCGAGCAGTTCTTC
>TRBJ1-2|-|-|TRBV19
CASTRGGTYGYTF
TGTGCCAGTACCCGAGGGGGGACCTATGGCTACACCTTC
>TRBJ2-1|-|once|TRBV7-2
CASSLWTADNEQFF
TGTGCCAGCAGCTTGTGGACAGCTGACAATGAGCAGTTCTTC
>TRBJ1-4|-|few|TRBV19
CASSIRADLGGLFF
TGTGCCAGTAGTATTCGGGCAGACCTAGGTGGGCTGTTTTTT
>TRBJ2-4|-|-|TRBV27
CASSPSLGGARGPRFSKNIQYF
TGTGCCAGCAGTCCCTCACTTGGGGGAGCCAGGGGCCCAAGGTTCAGCAAAAACATTCAGTACTTC
>TRBJ1-2|-|once|TRBV19
CASRKGYGYTF
TGTGCCAGTAGGAAAGGGTATGGCTACACCTTC
>TRBJ1-1|-|many|TRBV2
CASIDRGTEAFF
TGTGCCAGCATAGATAGGGGGACTGAAGCTTTCTTT